One and the same sample provided the 10 T cell receptor beta chains below, sequenced in a study of hypomethylating agent response in myelodysplastic syndrome. Using immunoSEQ multiplex PCR, the repertoire was profiled, and TCRdb retains in-frame clones only, with some absent. Counted here are some 4,500 clones, around 84% occurring once; the ten biggest clones make up under 20%. The input for sequencing was bone marrow, taken before or after starting hypomethylating agent treatment for myelodysplastic syndrome (not recorded which). The source of these receptors is a human donor with myelodysplastic syndrome.

This chain links TRBV19 with TRBJ1-5; D ambiguous. CDR3 size: 16 residues. V was pared by 4 bases and J by 2 bases, with 15 bases between. Germline assignment: CDR1 LNHDA and CDR2 SQIVND (reference sequence). This CDR3 is CASSTPGSRGNQPQHF. The DNA for the CDR3 is TGTGCCAGTAGTACTCCCGGATCGAGGGGCAATCAGCCCCAGCATTTT.

The chain has TRBV6-6 and TRBJ1-6; TRBD1 matches 10 bases. Germline CDR1 and CDR2: MNHNY and SVGAGI (reference sequence). The CDR3 runs to 16 residues. The trim removed 6 bases at V and 0 bases at J, leaving 2 bases unmatched. The CDR3 sequence: CASRDRGSSYNSPLHF. The CDR3, as DNA: TGTGCCAGCAGGGACAGGGGGAGCTCCTATAATTCACCCCTCCACTTT.

This sequence joins TRBV18 and TRBJ2-7; D gene uncertain. CDR1 is KGHSH and CDR2 is LQKENI in the germline V gene. Trimming shortened V by 2 bases and J by 5 bases, and 4 bases separated the two germline ends. This CDR3 contains 11 residues. DNA for the CDR3: TGTGCCAGCTCACCAGCCCACGAGCAGTACTTC. It encodes CASSPAHEQYF.

The rearrangement uses TRBV29-1 and TRBJ2-1, with 9 bases fitting TRBD2. Germline V gene data show CDR1 as SQVTM and CDR2 as ANQGSEA. The CDR3 has 13 amino acids. J lost 8 bases, V lost 6 bases, and 8 bases had no gene match. CDR3 coding DNA: TGCAGCGTAGCACCGGGACTAGCTGATGAGCAGTTCTTC. Translation: CSVAPGLADEQFF.

This sequence joins TRBV7-9 and TRBJ1-1; D gene uncertain. This CDR3 region has 12 residues. V lost 8 bases, J lost 7 bases, and 14 bases lay in between. The V gene's germline CDR1 is SEHNR and CDR2 FQNEAQ (reference sequence). CDR3 protein: CASDKGGIEAFF. The CDR3 nucleotides read TGTGCCAGCGACAAGGGCGGGATTGAAGCTTTCTTT.

The chain joins TRBV6-6 to TRBJ2-7; 9 bases align to TRBD1. CDR1 and CDR2 (germline): MNHNY, SVGAGI (reference sequence). The ends lost 4 bases at V and 4 bases at J; junction bases unmatched: 11. CDR3 length equals 16 residues. The CDR3 region has the DNA TGTGCCAGCAGTTCACAACCGGGACAGGGCCCTTACGAGCAGTACTTC. This gives the protein CASSSQPGQGPYEQYF.

This clone came up a few times. This chain links TRBV28 with TRBJ2-7, with TRBD1 as a possible D gene (6 bases). The length of the CDR3 is 13 residues. Deletions cut 2 bases from V and 4 bases from J, with 9 bases between. CDR1 is MDHEN and CDR2 is SYDVKM in the germline V gene. CDR3 nucleotide sequence: TGTGCCAGCAGTTTACCTGGACAGTACGAGCAGTACTTC. It specifies CASSLPGQYEQYF.

The rearrangement links TRBV10-3 to TRBJ2-3; 7 nucleotides line up with TRBD2. Germline-derived CDR1 and CDR2 are ENHRY and SYGVKD. This CDR3 contains 14 residues. V shed 7 bases, J shed 0 bases, and the junction held 4 bases outside the gene matches. The CDR3 DNA reads as TGTGCCATCAATCCAGCGGGGAGCACAGATACGCAGTATTTT. Translation gives CAINPAGSTDTQYF.

The chain is built from TRBV9 and TRBJ2-7, with D perhaps given as TRBD1 or TRBD2 (5 bases each). With 0 bases removed from V and 6 bases from J, the gap between germline ends came to 16 bases. This CDR3 has 15 residues. In germline, CDR1 is SGDLS, CDR2 YYNGEE. The CDR3 sequence is CASSVDGRESSEQYF. CDR3 sequence (DNA): TGTGCCAGCAGCGTAGATGGCAGGGAGTCGTCCGAGCAGTACTTC.

This clone is large by share. V and J are TRBV7-9 and TRBJ2-7, with 11 nucleotides matching TRBD2. V dropped 5 bases and J dropped 2; count of bases not matched to a gene: 5. Germline assignment: CDR1 SEHNR and CDR2 FQNEAQ (reference sequence). The CDR3 is 15 amino acids. The CDR3 region has the DNA TGTGCCAGCAGCGAAAATAGCGGGAGGGCCTACGAGCAGTACTTC. This codes for CASSENSGRAYEQYF.